The entry that follows covers one T cell receptor beta chain sequence. Its antigen is not known. This table comes from immunoSEQ multiplex PCR, and its TCRdb copy is limited to in-frame clones, with some not included. The sample carries over a million clones, 95% to 97% recorded once. This specimen comes from a study of shared clonotypes between healthy human individuals. Germline V gives CDR1 SNHLY, CDR2 FYNNEI. The V gene lost 4 bases and the J gene lost 0 bases, with 13 bases spanning the gap. CDR3 length: 17 residues. General study points: On the whole, naive subsets had larger estimated richness than memory subsets had.

The sequencing sample was made of naive CD4+ T cells sorted from blood. Indicated subset: CD45RA+ positively selected. The rearrangement links TRBV2 to TRBJ2-6, with a tentative D call TRBD2 (6 bases). This receptor was taken from a man aged 25-45 years in good health. CDR3 DNA: TGTGCCAGCAGTGCCACTAGCCCTTACTCTGGGGCCAACGTCCTGACTTTC. It encodes CASSATSPYSGANVLTF.